This entry lists 8 T cell receptor beta chains sequenced from one sample in a study of cytotoxic CD8 clonotypes in ibrutinib-treated CLL. Profiled with immunoSEQ multiplex PCR; TCRdb holds only in-frame clones, not every one. The sample consists of about 21,000 clones, approximately 74% of them appearing once. The specimen was PBMCs, collected before ibrutinib treatment. The receptors derive from a human donor with chronic lymphocytic leukemia.

The rearrangement joins TRBV18 to TRBJ1-1; tentatively, D is TRBD1 (6 bases). The CDR3 runs 13 residues. Germline V gene sequence: CDR1 KGHSH, CDR2 LQKENI. V lost 5 bases and J lost 1, with 8 bases in between. CDR3 loop: CASSEGQNTEAFF. CDR3 bases: TGTGCCAGCTCAGAGGGACAGAACACTGAAGCTTTCTTT.

This chain connects TRBV6-5 to TRBJ1-2, with D unresolved. Trimming pared 7 bases from V and 6 bases from J, leaving 18 bases between. CDR1 MNHEY and CDR2 SVGAGI come from the germline V gene. CDR3 size: 14 residues. CDR3 region: CASKLGRASDGYTF. In DNA form, the CDR3 reads TGTGCCAGCAAACTTGGAAGGGCTTCGGATGGCTACACCTTC.

J is TRBJ2-1 and V is TRBV9, with unresolved D. V was cut by 2 bases and J by 4 bases, with 13 bases left in between. Germline V gene data show CDR1 as SGDLS and CDR2 as YYNGEE. This CDR3 comprises 15 residues. The CDR3 spells CASSVGPLGYNEQFF. CDR3 coding DNA: TGTGCCAGCAGCGTCGGGCCGTTGGGTTACAATGAGCAGTTCTTC.

For the CDR3, the DNA is TGCGCCAGCACCCCGGATTCGGCAGATACGCAGTATTTT. It codes for CASTPDSADTQYF. This chain joins TRBV5-1 and TRBJ2-3; no reliable D call. The germline V gene encodes CDR1 SGHRS and CDR2 YFSETQ. The CDR3 totals 13 residues. The germline V and J ends were trimmed by 6 bases and 4 bases, with 12 bases remaining between them.

This chain joins TRBV4-3 and TRBJ2-7, with 9 bases aligning to TRBD1. Germline V CDR1 and CDR2: LGHNA, YSLEER. CDR3 length equals 16 residues. The V and J ends lost 0 bases and 7 bases, in that order; junction bases with no gene match: 10. CDR3 sequence (DNA): TGCGCCAGCAGCCAAGATTGGGGACAGGGAGTAGGGGAGCAGTACTTC. Its translation is CASSQDWGQGVGEQYF.

The chain is built from TRBV11-2 and TRBJ2-2; D assignment may be TRBD1 or TRBD2 (5 bases each). Germline V gene data show CDR1 as SGHAT and CDR2 as FQNNGV. CDR3 length: 15 amino acids. The ends were cut back, 1 base at V and 4 bases at J, with 10 bases in the middle. CDR3 amino acids: CASSLVRGSTGELFF. The DNA for the CDR3 is TGTGCCAGCAGCTTAGTGAGGGGATCCACCGGGGAGCTGTTTTTT.

This clone occurred a few times. This sequence joins TRBV11-1 and TRBJ2-7; 7 nucleotides match TRBD1. V dropped 5 bases and J dropped 5; count of bases not matched to a gene: 9. Germline CDR1 SGHAT, CDR2 FQDESV (reference sequence). The CDR3 has 14 residues. CDR3 nucleotide sequence: TGTGCCAGCAGCCCGGACAGGCTGAATAACGAGCAGTACTTC. This gives the protein CASSPDRLNNEQYF.

This clone has just one count. The V call is TRBV7-9, the J call TRBJ1-3; D is unresolved. Deletions cut 3 bases from V and 0 bases from J, with 6 bases between. CDR1 and CDR2 from the germline V gene are SEHNR and FQNEAQ (reference sequence). The CDR3 is 14 residues long. This chain's CDR3 is CASSFESSGNTIYF. For the CDR3, the DNA is TGTGCCAGCAGCTTCGAGAGCTCTGGAAACACCATATATTTT.